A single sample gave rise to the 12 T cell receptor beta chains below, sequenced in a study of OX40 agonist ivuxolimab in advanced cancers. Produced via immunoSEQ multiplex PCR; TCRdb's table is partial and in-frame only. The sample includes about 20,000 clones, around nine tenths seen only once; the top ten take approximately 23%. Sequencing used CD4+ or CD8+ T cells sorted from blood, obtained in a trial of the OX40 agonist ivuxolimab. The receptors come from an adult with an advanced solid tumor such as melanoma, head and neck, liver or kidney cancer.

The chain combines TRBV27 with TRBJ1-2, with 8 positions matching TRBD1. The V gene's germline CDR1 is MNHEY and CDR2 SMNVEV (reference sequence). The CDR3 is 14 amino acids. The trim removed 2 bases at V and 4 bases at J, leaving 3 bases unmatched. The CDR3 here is CASSLQGAGYGYTF. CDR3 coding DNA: TGTGCCAGCAGTTTACAGGGGGCGGGCTATGGCTACACCTTC.

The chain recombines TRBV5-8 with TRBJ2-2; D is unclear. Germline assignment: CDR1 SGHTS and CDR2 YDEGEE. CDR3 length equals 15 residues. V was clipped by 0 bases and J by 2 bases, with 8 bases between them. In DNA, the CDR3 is TGTGCCAGCAGCTTGGTAACAGAAAACACCGGGGAGCTGTTTTTT. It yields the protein CASSLVTENTGELFF.

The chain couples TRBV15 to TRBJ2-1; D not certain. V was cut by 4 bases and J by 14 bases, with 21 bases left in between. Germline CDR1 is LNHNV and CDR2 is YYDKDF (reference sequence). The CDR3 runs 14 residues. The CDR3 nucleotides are TGTGCCACCAGCACCCAACTTACGAGATTTGGGGAGTTCTTC. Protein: CATSTQLTRFGEFF.

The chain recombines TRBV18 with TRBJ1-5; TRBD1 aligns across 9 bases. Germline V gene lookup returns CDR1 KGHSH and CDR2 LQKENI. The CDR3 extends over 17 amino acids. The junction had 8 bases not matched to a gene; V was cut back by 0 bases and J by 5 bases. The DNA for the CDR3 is TGTGCCAGCTCACCACCGCGGACAGGGGAGTCAGATCAGCCCCAGCATTTT. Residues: CASSPPRTGESDQPQHF.

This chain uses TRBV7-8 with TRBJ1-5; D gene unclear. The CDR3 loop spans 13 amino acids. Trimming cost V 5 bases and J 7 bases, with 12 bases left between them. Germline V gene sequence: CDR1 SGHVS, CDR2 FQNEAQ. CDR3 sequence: CASSGPEGQPQHF. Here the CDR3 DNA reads TGTGCCAGCAGCGGCCCGGAAGGGCAGCCCCAGCATTTT. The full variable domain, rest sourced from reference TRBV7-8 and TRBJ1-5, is GAGVSQSPRYKVAKRGQDVALRCDPISGHVSLFWYQQALGQGPEFLTYFQNEAQLDKSGLPSDRFFAERPEGSVSTLKIQRTQQEDSAVYLCASSGPEGQPQHFGDGTRLSIL.

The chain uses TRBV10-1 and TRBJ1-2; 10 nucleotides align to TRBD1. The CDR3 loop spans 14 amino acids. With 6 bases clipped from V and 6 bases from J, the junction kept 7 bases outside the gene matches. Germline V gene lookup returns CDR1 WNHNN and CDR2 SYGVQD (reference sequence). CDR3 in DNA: TGCGCCAGCAGGCCGGGGACAGGGGTTAATGGCTACACCTTC. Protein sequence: CASRPGTGVNGYTF.

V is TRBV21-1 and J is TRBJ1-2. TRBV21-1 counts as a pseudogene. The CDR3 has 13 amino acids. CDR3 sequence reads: CASSKEFEDGYTF. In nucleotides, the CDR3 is TGTGCCAGCAGCAAAGAATTTGAGGATGGCTACACCTTC.

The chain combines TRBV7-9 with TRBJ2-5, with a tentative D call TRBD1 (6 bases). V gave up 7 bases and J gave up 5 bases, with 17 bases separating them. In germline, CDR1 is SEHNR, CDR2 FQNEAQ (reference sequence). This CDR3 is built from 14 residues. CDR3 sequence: CASTPSRGHETQYF. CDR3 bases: TGTGCCAGCACTCCAAGCAGGGGTCATGAGACCCAGTACTTC.

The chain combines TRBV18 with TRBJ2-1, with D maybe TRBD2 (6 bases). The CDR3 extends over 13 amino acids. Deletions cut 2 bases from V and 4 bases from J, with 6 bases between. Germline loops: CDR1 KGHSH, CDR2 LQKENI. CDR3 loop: CASSPGGYNEQFF. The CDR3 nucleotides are TGTGCCAGCTCACCAGGGGGGTACAATGAGCAGTTCTTC.

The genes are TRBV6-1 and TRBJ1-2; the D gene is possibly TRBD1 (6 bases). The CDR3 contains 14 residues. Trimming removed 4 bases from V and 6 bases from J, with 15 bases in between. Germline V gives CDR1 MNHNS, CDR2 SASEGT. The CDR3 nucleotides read TGTGCCAGCAGTGTCACGGGACACTTCAATGGCTACACCTTC. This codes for CASSVTGHFNGYTF.

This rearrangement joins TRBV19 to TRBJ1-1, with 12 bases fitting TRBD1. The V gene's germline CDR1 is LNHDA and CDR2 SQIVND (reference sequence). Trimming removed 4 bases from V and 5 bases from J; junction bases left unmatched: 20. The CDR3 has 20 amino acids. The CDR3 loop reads CASSRAWVYGTGGAETEAFF. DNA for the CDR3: TGTGCCAGTAGTAGGGCATGGGTTTACGGGACAGGGGGCGCGGAGACTGAAGCTTTCTTT. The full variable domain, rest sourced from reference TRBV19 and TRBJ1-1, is DGGITQSPKYLFRKEGQNVTLSCEQNLNHDAMYWYRQDPGQGLRLIYYSQIVNDFQKGDIAEGYSVSREKKESFPLTVTSAQKNPTAFYLCASSRAWVYGTGGAETEAFFGQGTRLTVV.

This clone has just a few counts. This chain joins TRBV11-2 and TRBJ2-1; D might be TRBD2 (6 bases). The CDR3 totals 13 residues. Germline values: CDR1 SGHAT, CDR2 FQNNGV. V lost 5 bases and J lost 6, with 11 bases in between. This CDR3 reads CASSAGGFNEQFF. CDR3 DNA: TGTGCCAGCAGCGCTGGGGGGTTCAATGAGCAGTTCTTC.